Presented here are 5 T cell receptor beta chains from one specimen sequenced in a study of blood T cell repertoires in COVID-19. Profiled with immunoSEQ multiplex PCR; TCRdb holds only in-frame clones, not every one. The sample includes about 320,000 clones, more than 90% of them seen just once. Sequences were obtained from PBMCs or T cells enriched from blood (not recorded which). The receptors originated from a woman in her 30s who had been exposed to COVID-19.

The V gene is TRBV5-1, the J gene TRBJ2-5; 11 nucleotides match TRBD1. Germline V gene data show CDR1 as SGHRS and CDR2 as YFSETQ. This CDR3 region has 15 residues. With V trimmed by 3 bases and J by 4 bases, 5 bases remained unmatched. The CDR3 coding sequence is TGCGCCAGCAGCTGGGGGACAGGGGGATCAGAGACCCAGTACTTC. Translated, it gives CASSWGTGGSETQYF.

This clone was observed a handful of times. This sample also contains other DNA sequences that code for the same CDR3. The V and J genes are TRBV5-1 and TRBJ1-1; TRBD1 might be the D (5 bases). Germline CDR1 is SGHRS and CDR2 is YFSETQ. CDR3 size: 13 residues. V was cut by 1 base and J by 5 bases, with 9 bases left in between. The CDR3 sequence is CASSLQEGTEAFF. The CDR3 coding sequence is TGCGCCAGCAGCTTGCAGGAGGGGACTGAAGCTTTCTTT.

The rearrangement uses TRBV4-1 and TRBJ2-1, with TRBD2 identical over 11 bases. The CDR3 has 14 residues. J lost 9 bases, V lost 4 bases, and 5 bases had no gene match. CDR1 and CDR2 (germline): MGHRA, YSYEKL. The CDR3 reads CASSRKLAGAEQFF. The CDR3 coding sequence is TGCGCCAGCAGCCGGAAACTAGCGGGGGCTGAGCAGTTCTTC.

Concerning this clone itself: Distinct nucleotide sequences in the sample also encode this CDR3. The chain carries TRBV19 and TRBJ2-3; 10 nucleotides align to TRBD2. This CDR3 region has 15 residues. V shed 3 bases and J 3 bases; nucleotides not matched to a gene: 3. Germline CDR1 and CDR2: LNHDA and SQIVND (reference sequence). CDR3 residues: CASSILAGVTDTQYF. CDR3 nucleotides: TGTGCCAGTAGTATCCTAGCGGGGGTTACAGATACGCAGTATTTT. Full variable domain (missing parts from reference TRBV19 and TRBJ2-3): DGGITQSPKYLFRKEGQNVTLSCEQNLNHDAMYWYRQDPGQGLRLIYYSQIVNDFQKGDIAEGYSVSREKKESFPLTVTSAQKNPTAFYLCASSILAGVTDTQYFGPGTRLTVL.

The chain employs TRBV28 and TRBJ1-3; a possible D gene is TRBD1 (5 bases). The V end was cut by 6 bases, the J end by 5 bases, with 17 bases between. Germline CDR1 MDHEN, CDR2 SYDVKM. The CDR3 has 15 residues. The CDR3, as DNA: TGTGCCAGCAGCCTTCTTGGGGGGATGCGAAACACCATATATTTT. Its translation: CASSLLGGMRNTIYF.